The source of this TCR beta chain is a study of blood T cell repertoires in COVID-19. Participant age was about 18 to 89 years, and participants resided in fewer than 25 US areas. Among Cohort 3 donors, those recovered had two negative PCRs, clearance, or symptom resolution. Original analysis: Cell counts per sample came from amplifying reference gene primers. Profiled with immunoSEQ multiplex PCR; TCRdb holds only in-frame clones, not every one. V, J and clone size are taken as reported in that table, and D and trimming were inferred from the DNA itself. The table has approximately 350,000 clones, around 86% seen once. The CDR3 is made up of 14 amino acids. Trimming removed 5 bases from V and 6 bases from J; junction bases left unmatched: 9. Germline V gene data show CDR1 as SEHNR and CDR2 as FQNEAQ (reference sequence).

The chain recombines TRBV7-9 with TRBJ1-2, with 7 bases aligning to TRBD1. This receptor was identified in a woman in her forties or fifties who had recovered from COVID-19. The sample taken for sequencing was PBMCs or T cells enriched from blood (not recorded which). The CDR3 loop reads CASSKRDTGDGYTF. CDR3 nucleotide sequence: TGTGCCAGCAGCAAACGGGACACAGGGGATGGCTACACCTTC.